One and the same sample provided the 2 T cell receptor beta chains below, sequenced in a study of T cell changes during pregnancy in multiple sclerosis. Produced via immunoSEQ multiplex PCR; TCRdb's table is partial and in-frame only. The sample lists some 99,000 clones; about 91% were seen once. The sample here was peripheral blood, taken after pregnancy. These receptor sequences come from a female donor in good health, enrolled as a control in a pregnancy study.

This clone occurred once. The chain combines TRBV29-1 with TRBJ2-3; possibly TRBD2 for D (6 bases). CDR1 is SQVTM and CDR2 is ANQGSEA in the germline V gene. Trimming cost V 1 base and J 3 bases, with 8 bases left between them. There are 13 residues in the CDR3. The CDR3 DNA is TGCAGCGTTGAAGGGACTACTACAGATACGCAGTATTTT. The encoded protein is CSVEGTTTDTQYF.

The chain has TRBV9 and TRBJ2-7; tentatively, D is TRBD1 (5 bases). The germline gives CDR1 SGDLS, CDR2 YYNGEE. Deletions cut 4 bases from V and 2 bases from J, with 13 bases between. The CDR3 is 14 residues long. The CDR3 here is CASSPLSDTYEQYF. In DNA, the CDR3 is TGTGCCAGCAGCCCACTATCGGACACCTACGAGCAGTACTTC.